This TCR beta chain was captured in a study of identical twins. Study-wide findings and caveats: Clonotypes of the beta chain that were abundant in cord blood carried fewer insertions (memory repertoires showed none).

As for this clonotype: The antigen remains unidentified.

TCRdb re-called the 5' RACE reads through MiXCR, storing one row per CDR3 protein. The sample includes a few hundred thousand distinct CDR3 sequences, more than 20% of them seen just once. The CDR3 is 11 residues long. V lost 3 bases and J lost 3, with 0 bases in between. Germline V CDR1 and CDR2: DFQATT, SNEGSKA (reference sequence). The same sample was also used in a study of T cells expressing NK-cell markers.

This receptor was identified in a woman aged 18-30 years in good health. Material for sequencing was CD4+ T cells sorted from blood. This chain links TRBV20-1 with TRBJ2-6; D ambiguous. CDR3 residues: CSASGANVLTF. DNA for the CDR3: TGCAGTGCTAGTGGGGCCAACGTCCTGACTTTC.